This record covers a single TCR beta chain. The antigen remains undetermined. These data come from a study of cytomegalovirus exposure and HLA in healthy donors. Notes on the study in general: Usually a TCR sequence was rare, but some public TCRs were found in many donors. A few chains linked to CMV were shown in vitro to be specific for CMV antigens. Reported performance of the classifier showed diagnosis of cytomegalovirus status with high specificity and sensitivity. Among TCR beta chains, those listed as cytomegalovirus-associated numbered some 170.

Profiled with immunoSEQ multiplex PCR; TCRdb holds only in-frame clones, not every one. The sample shows 130,000 to 150,000 clones, approximately 88% of them seen only once. The CDR3 has 14 residues. Trimming took off 6 bases at V and 0 bases at J, with 8 bases between the two ends. CDR1 is KGHSH and CDR2 is LQKENI in the germline V gene. The chain joins TRBV18 to TRBJ1-4; D gene ambiguous. This clonotype was obtained from a young man in good health and CMV-seropositive. What was sequenced was PBMCs. Here the CDR3 DNA reads TGTGCCAGCTCGCAGGTTGCAACTAATGAAAAACTGTTTTTT. Encoded protein: CASSQVATNEKLFF. Full variable domain (remainder filled in from reference TRBV18 and TRBJ1-4): NAGVMQNPRHLVRRRGQEARLRCSPMKGHSHVYWYRQLPEEGLKFMVYLQKENIIDESGMPKERFSAEFPKEGPSILRIQQVVRGDSAAYFCASSQVATNEKLFFGSGTQLSVL.